This TCR beta chain comes out of a study of sequential checkpoint blockade in melanoma. Study-wide context: TCRbeta immunosequencing was performed on DNA from 75 to 95 pretreatment melanoma tumor samples.

This clone was found a few times. What it binds is not known. Study-wide results and limits: Response in arm A was associated with pretreatment TIL clonality.

The CDR3 spans 15 residues. Trimming took 7 bases from V and 4 from J, leaving 19 bases between them. Treatment denoted: randomized to nivolumab then ipilimumab (arm A) or the reverse (arm B). Data came from immunoSEQ multiplex PCR; TCRdb stores just in-frame clones and leaves some out. In the table there are about 4,000 clones, around a third of which are singletons. The rearrangement joins TRBV6-7 to TRBJ1-2; D ambiguous. TRBV6-7 falls under the ORF class, with uncertain function. This receptor was taken from a human donor with melanoma. The sequenced sample was tumor tissue (inferred from file names), obtained from a patient given nivolumab and ipilimumab in sequence. Here the CDR3 reads CASTDSATGSYGYTF. As DNA, the CDR3 is TGTGCCAGCACGGACTCCGCAACGGGAAGCTATGGCTACACCTTC.